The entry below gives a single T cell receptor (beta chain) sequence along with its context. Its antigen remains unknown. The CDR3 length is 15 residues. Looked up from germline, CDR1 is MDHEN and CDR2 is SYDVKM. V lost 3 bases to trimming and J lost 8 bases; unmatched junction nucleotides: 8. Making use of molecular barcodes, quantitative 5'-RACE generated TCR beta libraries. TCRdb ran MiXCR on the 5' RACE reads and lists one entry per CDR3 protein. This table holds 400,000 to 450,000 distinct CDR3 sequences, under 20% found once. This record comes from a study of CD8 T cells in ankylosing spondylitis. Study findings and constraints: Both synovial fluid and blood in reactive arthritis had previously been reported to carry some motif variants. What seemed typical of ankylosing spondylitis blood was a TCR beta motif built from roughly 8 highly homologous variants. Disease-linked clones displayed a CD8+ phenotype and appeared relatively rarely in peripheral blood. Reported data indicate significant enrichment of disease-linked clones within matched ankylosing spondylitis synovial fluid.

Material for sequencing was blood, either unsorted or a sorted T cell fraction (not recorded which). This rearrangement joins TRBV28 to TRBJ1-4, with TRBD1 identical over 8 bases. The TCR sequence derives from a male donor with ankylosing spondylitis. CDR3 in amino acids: CASSLPGTGGEKLFF. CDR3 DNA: TGTGCCAGCAGTTTGCCCGGGACAGGAGGGGAAAAACTGTTTTTT.